This T cell receptor (beta chain) is drawn from a study of cytomegalovirus exposure and HLA in healthy donors. 60 Vbeta and 13 Jbeta primers were used in PCR. The table came from immunoSEQ multiplex PCR; TCRdb's copy has only in-frame clones and leaves some out. The profile shows some 220,000 clones, around 78% of them singletons. There are 14 residues in the CDR3. Germline V gene sequence: CDR1 MNHNS, CDR2 SASEGT. Trimming cost V 2 bases and J 2 bases, with 9 bases left between them. The study's findings and limits: Overall, under 200 TCR beta chains were annotated as cytomegalovirus-associated. A later analysis appeared to link common viral pathogens to several of the most significant clusters. Later work associated 16,951 TCR beta sequences with HLA alleles at 0.05 false discovery rate. In a later analysis, compared with equally common non-associated chains, HLA-associated beta chains were more expanded.

Comment on this clone: What it recognizes is unknown.

Sample: PBMCs. The rearrangement joins TRBV6-1 to TRBJ1-2, with D tentatively TRBD1 (5 bases). The receptor was isolated from a boy between 5 and 17 years old in good health and CMV-seronegative. This CDR3 reads CASSETGGNYGYTF. The DNA for the CDR3 is TGTGCCAGCAGTGAAACAGGTGGGAACTATGGCTACACCTTC.